The 9 T cell receptor beta chains below were found in one sample sequenced in a study of chemoradiotherapy in HPV16-positive cancers. TCRdb's copy holds only in-frame clones and misses some; the assay was immunoSEQ multiplex PCR. The sample has roughly 5,600 clones; roughly 82% are singletons. Here the sequenced sample was tumor tissue, taken from a patient who underwent chemoradiotherapy. The receptors stem from a human donor with HPV-associated anogenital cancer.

The CDR3 DNA reads as TGTGCTAGTGGTTTGGGGTACGGGACTGGATACTTC. Its protein product is CASGLGYGTGYF. This chain uses TRBV12-5 with TRBJ2-5, with D possibly TRBD2 on 6 matching bases. V was pared by 1 base and J by 14 bases, with 14 bases between. The CDR3 totals 12 residues. The germline V gene has CDR1 LGHNT and CDR2 FRNRAP.

The V gene is TRBV27, the J gene TRBJ1-2; no clear D gene. V was clipped by 2 bases and J by 3 bases, with 16 bases between them. CDR1 MNHEY and CDR2 SMNVEV come from the germline V gene (reference sequence). The CDR3 is 16 amino acids. CDR3 region: CASSLRYGEEDYGYTF. The DNA for the CDR3 is TGTGCCAGCAGTTTACGTTACGGGGAGGAAGACTATGGCTACACCTTC.

The J gene is TRBJ1-1, the V gene TRBV5-8; the D is unclear. Germline V gene lookup returns CDR1 SGHTS and CDR2 YDEGEE. The CDR3 has 14 residues. V gave up 4 bases and J gave up 6 bases, with 16 bases separating them. CDR3: CASSPTFRIPEAFF. As DNA, the CDR3 is TGTGCCAGCAGCCCCACGTTCAGGATTCCTGAAGCTTTCTTT.

CDR3 DNA: TGTGCCAGCAGCCCGGACCCTAGTGACAGGGATCAATTCTTC. This encodes CASSPDPSDRDQFF. The chain joins TRBV11-2 to TRBJ2-1; 7 bases are a match to TRBD1. CDR1 is SGHAT, CDR2 FQNNGV, per germline. Trimming cost V 5 bases and J 16 bases; bases outside gene matches: 17. This CDR3 is 14 amino acids long.

This chain uses TRBV11-2 with TRBJ2-2, with unresolved D. CDR3 length: 12 amino acids. The V gene's germline CDR1 is SGHAT and CDR2 FQNNGV. Deletions cut 2 bases from V and 7 bases from J, with 5 bases between. The CDR3 loop is CASSLPGGELFF. In DNA, the CDR3 is TGTGCCAGCAGCTTACCCGGCGGGGAGCTGTTTTTT.

This clone was counted only a few times. The rearrangement links TRBV4-1 to TRBJ1-1, with 8 bases aligning to TRBD1. Trimming removed 1 base from V and 1 base from J; junction bases left unmatched: 5. Germline V lookup: CDR1 MGHRA, CDR2 YSYEKL. The CDR3 loop spans 16 amino acids. Here the CDR3 DNA reads TGCGCCAGCAGCCAAGCCGGACAGGGAGGGAACACTGAAGCTTTCTTT. Amino acid sequence: CASSQAGQGGNTEAFF.

The rearrangement uses TRBV7-2 and TRBJ2-1; D may be TRBD2 (5 bases). V shed 1 base and J shed 7 bases, with 17 bases lying between them. This CDR3 is 16 amino acids long. CDR1 is SGHTA and CDR2 is FQGNSA in the germline V gene. CDR3 DNA sequence: TGTGCCAGCAGCTTAGTGTTCAGCGGTCTGGGTAATGAGCAGTTCTTC. Protein product: CASSLVFSGLGNEQFF.

This chain connects TRBV29-1 to TRBJ1-1, with D unresolved. V was clipped by 4 bases and J by 4 bases, with 22 bases between them. Germline V gene data show CDR1 as SQVTM and CDR2 as ANQGSEA. CDR3 length equals 16 residues. The CDR3 DNA is TGCAGCGTTGGGGATGAGGGTGGGCAGATTCCCACTGAAGCTTTCTTT. It encodes CSVGDEGGQIPTEAFF.

The rearrangement links TRBV30 to TRBJ1-2, with D unclear. With 3 bases removed from V and 4 bases from J, the gap between germline ends came to 12 bases. CDR3 length: 13 residues. Germline lookup yields CDR1 GTSNPN and CDR2 SVGIG (reference sequence). CDR3 nucleotides: TGTGCCTGGAGGTTCGACATAGCCTATGGCTACACCTTC. Amino acid sequence: CAWRFDIAYGYTF.